One and the same sample provided the 4 T cell receptor beta chains below, sequenced in a study of cytomegalovirus exposure and HLA in healthy donors listed by TCRdb under 2017. The method behind the library was the immunoSEQ multiplex PCR assay. For the multiplex PCR, a mixture combining 60 forward primers for TCR Vbeta segments and 13 reverse primers for TCR Jbeta segments was used. TCRdb provides this immuneACCESS table in a form limited to in-frame rearrangements. Some clones are lacking; in checked studies, under half of them reflect an unresolved V gene, and why the rest are absent is not known. The table for this sample lists around 110,000 clones; 65% to 75% of them were counted only once. The leading ten clones occupy 4.8% of the sample. Sequenced sample: PBMCs. The receptor source for this set is a man under 40 in good health and CMV-seropositive.

This clone was detected only a few times. The chain has TRBV19 and TRBJ1-1, with 9 bases aligning to TRBD1. Trimming removed 3 bases from V and 4 bases from J; junction bases left unmatched: 6. The CDR3 sequence is 15 residues long. Germline CDR1 is LNHDA and CDR2 is SQIVND (reference sequence). For the CDR3, the DNA is TGTGCCAGTAGTATGGACAGGGGCGGGGGCACTGAAGCTTTCTTT. This gives the protein CASSMDRGGGTEAFF. Using reference TRBV19 and TRBJ1-1 for the parts outside the CDR3, the full variable domain is DGGITQSPKYLFRKEGQNVTLSCEQNLNHDAMYWYRQDPGQGLRLIYYSQIVNDFQKGDIAEGYSVSREKKESFPLTVTSAQKNPTAFYLCASSMDRGGGTEAFFGQGTRLTVV.

The chain joins TRBV2 to TRBJ2-3, with 7 bases fitting TRBD1. Trimming removed 6 bases from V and 0 bases from J; junction bases left unmatched: 9. The germline V gene has CDR1 SNHLY and CDR2 FYNNEI. The CDR3 length is 16 residues. CDR3 in amino acids: CASSPNTGVSTDTQYF. The CDR3 bases are TGTGCCAGCAGCCCAAACACAGGGGTTAGCACAGATACGCAGTATTTT.

The rearrangement joins TRBV19 to TRBJ2-2, with D unresolved. There are 10 residues in the CDR3. Germline values: CDR1 LNHDA, CDR2 SQIVND (reference sequence). In nucleotides, the CDR3 is TGTGAGGTCAGGTCCGGGGAGCTGTTTTTT. It encodes CEVRSGELFF.

V and J are TRBV30 and TRBJ2-3; 9 bases align to TRBD1. CDR1 GTSNPN and CDR2 SVGIG come from the germline V gene (reference sequence). The trim removed 1 base at V and 0 bases at J, leaving 8 bases unmatched. CDR3 length: 17 residues. CDR3 region: CAWSAPGTGHSTDTQYF. In nucleotides, the CDR3 is TGTGCCTGGAGTGCCCCCGGGACAGGGCACAGCACAGATACGCAGTATTTT.